This TCR beta chain comes out of a study of blood T cells in healthy people across ages. Whole-study results and caveats: Long-lived donors exceeded aged donors in naive CD4+ cells and diversity.

Through a sample-barcoded 5' primer and a J-beta primer mix, a second PCR was run for 7 to 11 cycles. TCRdb reprocessed the 5' RACE reads via MiXCR and lists one record per CDR3 protein. The sample yields roughly 1,800,000 distinct CDR3 sequences, 49% seen once. The CDR3 extends over 16 amino acids. The ends were cut back, 1 base at V and 3 bases at J, with 13 bases in the middle. Germline V gene sequence: CDR1 SGHTA, CDR2 FQGNSA. About this clonotype: Its antigen is unknown.

The chain links TRBV7-2 to TRBJ1-5, with D hard to call. This clonotype originated in a woman aged 40 to 55 in good health. What was sequenced was blood. CDR3 coding DNA: TGTGCCAGCAGCTTAGTGGGTACAAGTCCCAATCAGCCCCAGCATTTT. Translating gives CASSLVGTSPNQPQHF.